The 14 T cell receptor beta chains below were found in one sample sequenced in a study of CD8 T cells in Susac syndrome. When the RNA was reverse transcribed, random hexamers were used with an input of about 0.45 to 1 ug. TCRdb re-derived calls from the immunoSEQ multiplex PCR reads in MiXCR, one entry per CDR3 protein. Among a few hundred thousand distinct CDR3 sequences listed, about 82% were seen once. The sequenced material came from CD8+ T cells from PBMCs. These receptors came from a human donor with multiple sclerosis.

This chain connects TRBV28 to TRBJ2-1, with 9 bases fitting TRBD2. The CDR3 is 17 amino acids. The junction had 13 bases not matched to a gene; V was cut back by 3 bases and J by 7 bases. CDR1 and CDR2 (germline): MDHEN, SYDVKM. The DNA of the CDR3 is TGTGCCAGCAGTTTGAGGTTTGGCGGGAGGGTGGGGAATGAGCAGTTCTTC. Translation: CASSLRFGGRVGNEQFF.

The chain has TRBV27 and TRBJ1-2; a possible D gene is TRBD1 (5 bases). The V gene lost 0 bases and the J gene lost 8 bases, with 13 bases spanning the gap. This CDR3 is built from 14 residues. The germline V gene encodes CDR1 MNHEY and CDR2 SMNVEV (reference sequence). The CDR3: CASSLSIQGGGYTF. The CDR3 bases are TGTGCCAGCAGTTTATCGATCCAGGGCGGCGGCTACACCTTC.

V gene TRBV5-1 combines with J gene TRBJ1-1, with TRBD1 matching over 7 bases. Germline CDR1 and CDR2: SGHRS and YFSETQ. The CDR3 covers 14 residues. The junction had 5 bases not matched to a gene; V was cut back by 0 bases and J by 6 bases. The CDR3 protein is CASSLGQGVAEAFF. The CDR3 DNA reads TGCGCCAGCAGCTTGGGACAGGGTGTCGCTGAAGCTTTCTTT.

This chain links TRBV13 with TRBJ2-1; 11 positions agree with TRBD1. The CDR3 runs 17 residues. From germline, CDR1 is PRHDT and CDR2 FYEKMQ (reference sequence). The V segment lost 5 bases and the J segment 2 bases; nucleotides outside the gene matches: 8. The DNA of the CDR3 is TGTGCCAGCAGCCTCCCCGGGACAGGGGGTACCTACAATGAGCAGTTCTTC. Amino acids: CASSLPGTGGTYNEQFF.

The CDR3 DNA reads TGTGCCTGGACCGAAGGACAGGGCGGCACACCCCTCCACTTT. This gives the protein CAWTEGQGGTPLHF. This chain connects TRBV30 to TRBJ1-6; 8 bases agree with TRBD1. V was pared by 4 bases and J by 11 bases, with 10 bases of the junction left unmatched. Germline V CDR1 and CDR2: GTSNPN, SVGIG (reference sequence). The CDR3 has 14 amino acids.

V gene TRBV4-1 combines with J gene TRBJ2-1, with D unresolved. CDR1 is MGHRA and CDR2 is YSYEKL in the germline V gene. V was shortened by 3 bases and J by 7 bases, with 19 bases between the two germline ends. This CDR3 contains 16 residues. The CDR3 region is CASSHPVGWMGNEQFF. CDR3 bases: TGCGCCAGCAGCCATCCGGTCGGCTGGATGGGGAATGAGCAGTTCTTC.

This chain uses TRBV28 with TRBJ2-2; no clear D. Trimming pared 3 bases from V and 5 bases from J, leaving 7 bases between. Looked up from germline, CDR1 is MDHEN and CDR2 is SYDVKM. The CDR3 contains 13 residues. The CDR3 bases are TGTGCCAGCAGTTTCCAGGAGACCGGGGAGCTGTTTTTT. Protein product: CASSFQETGELFF. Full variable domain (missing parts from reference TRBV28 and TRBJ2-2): DVKVTQSSRYLVKRTGEKVFLECVQDMDHENMFWYRQDPGLGLRLIYFSYDVKMKEKGDIPEGYSVSREKKERFSLILESASTNQTSMYLCASSFQETGELFFGEGSRLTVL.

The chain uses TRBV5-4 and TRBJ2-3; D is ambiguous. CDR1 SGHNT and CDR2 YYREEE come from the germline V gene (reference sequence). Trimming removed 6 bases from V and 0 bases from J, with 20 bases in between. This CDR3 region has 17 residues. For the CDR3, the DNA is TGTGCCAGCACCACTTTACTGGGGTCTACTAGCACAGATACGCAGTATTTT. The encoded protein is CASTTLLGSTSTDTQYF.

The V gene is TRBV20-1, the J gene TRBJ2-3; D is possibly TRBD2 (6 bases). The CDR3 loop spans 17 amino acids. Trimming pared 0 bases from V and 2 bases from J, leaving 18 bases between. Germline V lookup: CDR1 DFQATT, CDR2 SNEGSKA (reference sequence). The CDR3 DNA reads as TGCAGTGCTAGAGACCCCGGCAGCGGGTGGGACACAGATACGCAGTATTTT. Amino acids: CSARDPGSGWDTDTQYF.

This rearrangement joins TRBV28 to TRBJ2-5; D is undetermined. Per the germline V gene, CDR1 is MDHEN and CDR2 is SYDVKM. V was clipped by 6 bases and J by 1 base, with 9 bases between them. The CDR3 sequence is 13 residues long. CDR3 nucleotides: TGTGCCAGCAGCCCCCGGTCCCAAGAGACCCAGTACTTC. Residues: CASSPRSQETQYF.

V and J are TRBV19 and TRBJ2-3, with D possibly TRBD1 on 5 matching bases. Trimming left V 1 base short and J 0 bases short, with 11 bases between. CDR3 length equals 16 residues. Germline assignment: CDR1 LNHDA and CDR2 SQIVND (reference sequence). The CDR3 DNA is TGTGCCAGTAGTATAGTCCTGGGGCTGAGCACAGATACGCAGTATTTT. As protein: CASSIVLGLSTDTQYF.

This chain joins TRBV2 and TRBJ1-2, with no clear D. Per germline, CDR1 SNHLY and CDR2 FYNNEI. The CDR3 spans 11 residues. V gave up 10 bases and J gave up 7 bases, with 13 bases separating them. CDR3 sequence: CATRMGSGYTF. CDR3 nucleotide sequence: TGTGCCACCCGGATGGGGTCTGGCTACACCTTC.

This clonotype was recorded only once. For the CDR3, the DNA is TGTGCCAGCTCACCCCCCCCTGGGCATCTAATCACTGAAGCTTTCTTT. Its protein product is CASSPPPGHLITEAFF. The chain uses TRBV18 and TRBJ1-1; no firm D call. V was clipped by 3 bases and J by 4 bases, with 18 bases between them. The CDR3 is 16 residues long. Germline CDR1 is KGHSH and CDR2 is LQKENI. The variable domain in full, completed from reference TRBV18 and TRBJ1-1, reads NAGVMQNPRHLVRRRGQEARLRCSPMKGHSHVYWYRQLPEEGLKFMVYLQKENIIDESGMPKERFSAEFPKEGPSILRIQQVVRGDSAAYFCASSPPPGHLITEAFFGQGTRLTVV.

This CDR3 reads CASYFGYRGRDNHTGELFF. The CDR3 region has the DNA TGTGCCAGCTATTTTGGATACAGGGGCAGGGACAATCACACCGGGGAGCTGTTTTTT. The rearrangement joins TRBV12-3 or TRBV12-4 to TRBJ2-2; 7 positions agree with TRBD1. J gave up 3 bases and V 8 bases, and 21 bases lay outside the gene matches. The length of the CDR3 is 19 residues.